This T cell receptor beta chain was captured by sequencing in a study of CD8 T cells in Susac syndrome. Looked up from germline, CDR1 is MDHEN and CDR2 is SYDVKM. This CDR3 contains 12 residues. The V gene lost 5 bases and the J gene lost 5 bases, with 4 bases spanning the gap. About 0.5 to 1 ug RNA was reverse transcribed with random hexamers. TCRdb used MiXCR to reprocess the immunoSEQ multiplex PCR reads, holding one entry per CDR3 protein. The sample has hundreds of thousands of distinct CDR3 sequences, around 85% seen once. J is TRBJ1-6 and V is TRBV28; D ambiguous. Sequenced sample: CD8+ T cells from PBMCs. This TCR was sampled from a human donor with multiple sclerosis. CDR3 sequence (DNA): TGTGCCAGCAGTCCAGATAATTCACCCCTCCACTTT. Its protein is CASSPDNSPLHF. The full variable domain, its missing parts supplied by reference TRBV28 and TRBJ1-6, is DVKVTQSSRYLVKRTGEKVFLECVQDMDHENMFWYRQDPGLGLRLIYFSYDVKMKEKGDIPEGYSVSREKKERFSLILESASTNQTSMYLCASSPDNSPLHFGNGTRLTVT.